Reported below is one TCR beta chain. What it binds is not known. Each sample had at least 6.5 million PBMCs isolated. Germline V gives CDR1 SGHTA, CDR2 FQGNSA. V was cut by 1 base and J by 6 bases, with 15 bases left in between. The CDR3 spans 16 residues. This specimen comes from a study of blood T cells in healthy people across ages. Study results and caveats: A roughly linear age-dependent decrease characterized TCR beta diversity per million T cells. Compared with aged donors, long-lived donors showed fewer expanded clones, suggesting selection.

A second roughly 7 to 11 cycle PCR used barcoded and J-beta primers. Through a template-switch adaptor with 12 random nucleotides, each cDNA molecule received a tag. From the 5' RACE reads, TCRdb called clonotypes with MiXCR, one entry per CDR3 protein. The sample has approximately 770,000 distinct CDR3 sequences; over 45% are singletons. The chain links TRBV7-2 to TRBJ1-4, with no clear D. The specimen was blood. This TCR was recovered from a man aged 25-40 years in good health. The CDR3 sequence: CASSLGRVNSYEKLFF. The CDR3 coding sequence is TGTGCCAGCAGCTTAGGAAGGGTGAATTCGTATGAAAAACTGTTTTTT.